Listed below are T cell receptor beta chains from one sample, sequenced in a study of T cell repertoires in cytomegalovirus infection. TCRdb analysed the reads with MiXCR anew, one entry per CDR3 protein. Here the sample spans around 95,000 distinct CDR3 sequences, around 32% being singletons. The antigens of these receptors remain unknown. This sample comprised CD8+ T cells from cultured PBMCs, obtained from culture after CMV antigen stimulation. The receptors originated from a human donor in good health (CMV status not recorded). Some clones in this sample may be carry-over from other donors' samples. CDR3s include the opening cysteine and the closing phenylalanine or tryptophan. D genes are given only for firm matches. Clone size is stated in some rows and not others, as once, few, many or a class when expanded.

>-|TRBD1|TRBJ1-6|TRBV7-8
CASSPIAGTGESPLHF
TGTGCCAGCAGCCCTATAGCCGGGACAGGGGAATCACCCCTCCACTTT
>few|TRBD2|TRBJ2-5|TRBV2
CASRLLAGEQETQYF
TGTGCCAGCAGGCTACTAGCGGGGGAACAAGAGACCCAGTACTTC
>few|-|TRBJ2-7|TRBV6-2/TRBV6-3
CASSYSRFEQYF
TGTGCCAGCAGTTACTCCCGCTTCGAGCAGTACTTC
>few|TRBD2|TRBJ2-5|TRBV19
CASSIWPSGETQYF
TGTGCCAGTAGTATTTGGCCTAGCGGGGAGACCCAGTACTTC
>many|TRBD1|TRBJ2-3|TRBV2
CASRGGQGAYTQYF
TGTGCCAGCAGGGGCGGACAGGGGGCCTATACGCAGTATTTT
>many|-|TRBJ1-1|TRBV7-8
CASSNEEVGADAEAFF
TGTGCCAGCAGCAATGAGGAGGTGGGGGCGGATGCTGAAGCTTTCTTT
>-|TRBD2|TRBJ2-5|TRBV9
CASSHGGGTLSQETQYF
TGTGCCAGCAGCCACGGGGGGGGGACACTATCCCAAGAGACCCAGTACTTC
>few|-|TRBJ1-5|TRBV12-3/TRBV12-4
CASSLFEQPQHF
TGTGCCAGCAGTTTATTTGAACAGCCCCAGCATTTT
>-|-|TRBJ1-5|TRBV11-2
CASSLAAAGQPQHF
TGTGCCAGCAGCTTAGCGGCCGCCGGACAGCCCCAGCATTTT
>-|-|TRBJ2-1|TRBV7-3
CASSSPAGGAYNEQFF
TGTGCCAGCAGCTCGCCGGCAGGGGGGGCCTACAATGAGCAGTTCTTC
>many|-|TRBJ1-4|TRBV7-9
CASSLDWDEKLFF
TGTGCCAGCAGCTTAGACTGGGATGAAAAACTGTTTTTT